This TCR beta chain emerged from a study of blood T cell repertoires in COVID-19. Background on the study: PBMCs, B-cell-depleted T cells, or T cells were the source of the cDNA or gDNA that made up the material.

This clone has just one count. Across about 22 US areas, participants ranged in age from about 18 to 90 years. Participants' own reports of clinical history determined their cohort assignment. In Cohort 3, a recovered donor had either two negative PCRs, clearance, or symptom resolution. Data came from immunoSEQ multiplex PCR; TCRdb stores just in-frame clones and leaves some out. The sample records roughly 300,000 clones, around 85% being singletons. The germline V gene encodes CDR1 MNHEY and CDR2 SMNVEV (reference sequence). CDR3 length equals 15 residues. V lost 6 bases, J lost 2 bases, and 9 bases stayed unmatched.

The source of this sequence is a woman aged 45 to 65 who had recovered from COVID-19. Material for sequencing was PBMCs or T cells enriched from blood (not recorded which). The genes are TRBV27 and TRBJ1-2, with TRBD1 matching 7 bases. CDR3 sequence: CASRASGQINYGYTF. The CDR3 DNA follows: TGTGCCAGCAGGGCCTCGGGACAGATAAACTATGGCTACACCTTC.